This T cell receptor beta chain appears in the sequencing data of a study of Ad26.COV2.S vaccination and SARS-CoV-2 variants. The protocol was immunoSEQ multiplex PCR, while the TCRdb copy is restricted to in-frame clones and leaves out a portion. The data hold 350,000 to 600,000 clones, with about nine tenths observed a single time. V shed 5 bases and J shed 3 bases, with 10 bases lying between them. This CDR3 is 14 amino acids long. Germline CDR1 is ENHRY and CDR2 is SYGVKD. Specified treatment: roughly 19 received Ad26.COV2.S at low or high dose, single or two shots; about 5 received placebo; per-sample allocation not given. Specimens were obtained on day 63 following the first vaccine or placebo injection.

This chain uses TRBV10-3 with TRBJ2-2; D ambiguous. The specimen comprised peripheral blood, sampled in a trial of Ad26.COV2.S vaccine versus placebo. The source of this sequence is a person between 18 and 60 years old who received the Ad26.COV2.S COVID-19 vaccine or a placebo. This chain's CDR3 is CAISRASDTGELFF. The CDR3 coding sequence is TGTGCCATCAGTAGGGCAAGCGACACCGGGGAGCTGTTTTTT.